These 5 T cell receptor beta chains originate from one sample sequenced in a study of shared clonotypes between healthy human individuals. This table comes from immunoSEQ multiplex PCR, and its TCRdb copy is limited to in-frame clones, with some not included. The sample lists nearly 750,000 clones, around 77% occurring once. Sequencing was carried out using memory CD4+ T cells sorted from blood. Subset here: CD45RA-negative fraction. The receptor set was obtained from a woman aged 30 to 39 in good health.

The chain couples TRBV6-5 to TRBJ1-2; D unresolved. This CDR3 spans 13 amino acids. CDR1 is MNHEY, CDR2 SVGAGI, per germline. V lost 4 bases to trimming and J lost 6 bases, with 12 bases between them. CDR3 in DNA: TGTGCCAGCAGTTCCCGCCGGGAAGATGGCTACACCTTC. Amino acid sequence: CASSSRREDGYTF.

This clone appeared many times. The sample has other DNA sequences that encode this CDR3 too. The gene calls are TRBV5-1 and TRBJ1-1, with D perhaps matching TRBD1 (5 bases). Per the germline V gene, CDR1 is SGHRS and CDR2 is YFSETQ. Between the trimmed V and J ends, which lost 5 bases and 1 base, there was a span of 9 bases. This CDR3 region has 13 residues. CDR3 loop: CASRGERNTEAFF. The CDR3 coding sequence is TGCGCCAGCAGGGGGGAGCGGAACACTGAAGCTTTCTTT. Complete variable domain (other parts from reference TRBV5-1 and TRBJ1-1): KAGVTQTPRYLIKTRGQQVTLSCSPISGHRSVSWYQQTPGQGLQFLFEYFSETQRNKGNFPGRFSGRQFSNSRSEMNVSTLELGDSALYLCASRGERNTEAFFGQGTRLTVV.

Comment on this clone: The same CDR3 can be traced to other DNA sequences in this sample. The chain combines TRBV4-1 with TRBJ2-2; TRBD2 agrees at 7 bases. CDR1 and CDR2 (germline): MGHRA, YSYEKL. The CDR3 has 17 amino acids. The junction had 12 bases not matched to a gene; V was cut back by 4 bases and J by 4 bases. The CDR3 loop is CASSRGGLAVPTGELFF. CDR3 sequence (DNA): TGCGCCAGCAGCCGGGGAGGGCTAGCGGTTCCCACCGGGGAGCTGTTTTTT.

The chain couples TRBV12-5 to TRBJ2-2; 7 nucleotides line up with TRBD1. Germline CDR1 is LGHNT and CDR2 is FRNRAP. V shed 5 bases, J shed 6 bases, and the junction held 9 bases outside the gene matches. CDR3 size: 15 residues. CDR3 region: CASGPDRPAAGELFF. The CDR3 DNA sequence: TGTGCTAGTGGTCCGGACAGGCCGGCCGCCGGGGAGCTGTTTTTT.

This chain connects TRBV25-1 to TRBJ2-7, with D unclear. The CDR3 covers 12 residues. The germline gives CDR1 MGHDK, CDR2 SYGVNS. The V end lost 4 bases, the J end lost 2 bases, and 6 bases lay between the germline ends. CDR3 sequence (DNA): TGTGCCAGCAGTGGCGGAACCTACGAGCAGTACTTC. It translates to CASSGGTYEQYF.